A single sample gave rise to the 19 T cell receptor beta chains below, sequenced in a study of blood T cell repertoires in COVID-19. Clones were read by immunoSEQ multiplex PCR, and TCRdb kept only the in-frame ones, dropping some. This table has hundreds of thousands of clones, roughly nine tenths appearing once. The sample was PBMCs or T cells enriched from blood (not recorded which). The receptors stem from a woman aged 18 to 35 who had recovered from COVID-19.

The gene calls are TRBV28 and TRBJ2-1; 8 bases line up with TRBD2. The CDR3 is 17 amino acids. Germline V gene lookup returns CDR1 MDHEN and CDR2 SYDVKM. Unmatched junction bases numbered 13, after V lost 5 bases and J lost 4 bases. CDR3 coding DNA: TGTGCCAGCAGTCCTGATCCGGGACTAGGACTTTACAATGAGCAGTTCTTC. Its protein product is CASSPDPGLGLYNEQFF. The entire variable domain, with the rest obtained from reference TRBV28 and TRBJ2-1, is as follows: DVKVTQSSRYLVKRTGEKVFLECVQDMDHENMFWYRQDPGLGLRLIYFSYDVKMKEKGDIPEGYSVSREKKERFSLILESASTNQTSMYLCASSPDPGLGLYNEQFFGPGTRLTVL.

J is TRBJ2-7 and V is TRBV27, with 8 bases that match TRBD1. Germline V gene sequence: CDR1 MNHEY, CDR2 SMNVEV (reference sequence). The trim removed 2 bases at V and 2 bases at J, leaving 2 bases unmatched. This CDR3 spans 14 amino acids. CDR3: CASSLQQGAYEQYF. The CDR3 DNA is TGTGCCAGCAGTTTACAACAGGGGGCCTACGAGCAGTACTTC.

The rearrangement links TRBV5-4 to TRBJ1-3; D call uncertain. Germline CDR1 and CDR2: SGHNT and YYREEE (reference sequence). Between the trimmed V and J ends, which lost 3 bases and 0 bases, there was a span of 7 bases. The CDR3 has 14 residues. CDR3 sequence (DNA): TGTGCCAGCAGCTCGACTGGCTCTGGAAACACCATATATTTT. Its protein is CASSSTGSGNTIYF.

The chain uses TRBV19 and TRBJ1-5; weak D call: TRBD1 (5 bases). Trimming shortened V by 4 bases and J by 7 bases, and 14 bases separated the two germline ends. The CDR3 spans 14 residues. Germline lookup yields CDR1 LNHDA and CDR2 SQIVND (reference sequence). The DNA for the CDR3 is TGTGCCAGTAGTAGAAACGGGGAGGGGCAGCCCCAGCATTTT. Protein product: CASSRNGEGQPQHF.

The rearrangement uses TRBV5-6 and TRBJ1-2; 7 bases line up with TRBD1. Trimming cost V 1 base and J 4 bases; bases outside gene matches: 4. Germline lookup yields CDR1 SGHDT and CDR2 YYEEEE. This CDR3 spans 14 amino acids. Written as DNA, the CDR3 is TGTGCCAGCAGCTTGATACAGGGGACCTATGGCTACACCTTC. Protein: CASSLIQGTYGYTF.

The chain carries TRBV5-5 and TRBJ2-1, with D unresolved. The CDR3 is made up of 14 amino acids. Germline CDR1 is SGHKS and CDR2 is YYEKEE (reference sequence). Trimming took 0 bases from V and 10 from J, leaving 14 bases between them. This CDR3 reads CASSLEVPAAEQFF. The CDR3 region has the DNA TGTGCCAGCAGCTTGGAAGTGCCCGCGGCGGAGCAGTTCTTC.

This clone has a handful of counts. The rearrangement uses TRBV5-1 and TRBJ2-2; D unclear. CDR3 length: 16 amino acids. V was shortened by 0 bases and J by 6 bases, with 15 bases between the two germline ends. Germline assignment: CDR1 SGHRS and CDR2 YFSETQ. Here the CDR3 reads CASSLAVTDPPGELFF. The CDR3 bases are TGCGCCAGCAGCTTGGCGGTCACAGATCCGCCCGGGGAGCTGTTTTTT.

J is TRBJ2-2 and V is TRBV5-1, with D perhaps TRBD1 (5 bases). With 2 bases removed from V and 6 bases from J, the gap between germline ends came to 23 bases. The length of the CDR3 is 18 residues. Germline V lookup: CDR1 SGHRS, CDR2 YFSETQ. Here the CDR3 DNA reads TGCGCCAGCAGCTTTATAGCCCCGGCCCAGGGCCTAGCCGGGGAGCTGTTTTTT. Amino acids: CASSFIAPAQGLAGELFF. The whole variable domain, remainder taken from reference TRBV5-1 and TRBJ2-2, is KAGVTQTPRYLIKTRGQQVTLSCSPISGHRSVSWYQQTPGQGLQFLFEYFSETQRNKGNFPGRFSGRQFSNSRSEMNVSTLELGDSALYLCASSFIAPAQGLAGELFFGEGSRLTVL.

The rearrangement uses TRBV20-1 and TRBJ1-1; D remains ambiguous. Between the trimmed V and J ends, which lost 2 bases and 8 bases, there was a span of 9 bases. CDR3 length equals 11 residues. Per germline, CDR1 DFQATT and CDR2 SNEGSKA (reference sequence). The CDR3 loop reads CSARRGGEAFF. CDR3 in DNA: TGCAGTGCTAGAAGAGGAGGAGAAGCTTTCTTT.

V and J are TRBV6-5 and TRBJ2-3; 8 bases map to TRBD2. From germline, CDR1 is MNHEY and CDR2 SVGAGI. The CDR3 runs to 15 residues. J lost 2 bases, V lost 5 bases, and 6 bases had no gene match. The CDR3 region has the DNA TGTGCCAGCAGTAGTAGCGGGGAACACACAGATACGCAGTATTTT. This sequence encodes CASSSSGEHTDTQYF.

The gene calls are TRBV7-9 and TRBJ1-4; D remains ambiguous. This CDR3 region has 14 residues. Germline CDR1 SEHNR, CDR2 FQNEAQ (reference sequence). V lost 7 bases, J lost 4 bases, and 13 bases lay in between. As DNA, the CDR3 is TGTGCCAGCAACCCCCGAGGCGATAATGAAAAACTGTTTTTT. Its protein product is CASNPRGDNEKLFF.

The V call is TRBV2, the J call TRBJ2-7; unclear D gene. Germline CDR1 SNHLY, CDR2 FYNNEI. The CDR3 has 13 residues. Trimming pared 0 bases from V and 7 bases from J, leaving 10 bases between. The CDR3 loop is CASSEARPGEQYF. The DNA of the CDR3 is TGTGCCAGCAGTGAAGCGCGACCCGGGGAGCAGTACTTC.

The rearrangement links TRBV19 to TRBJ1-5, with 12 bases that match TRBD1. CDR3 length: 16 residues. V was pared by 10 bases and J by 5 bases, with 12 bases of the junction left unmatched. Per germline, CDR1 LNHDA and CDR2 SQIVND (reference sequence). DNA for the CDR3: TGTGCCACCTCCTCCTCGGGACAGGGGGCCCATCAGCCCCAGCATTTT. Protein sequence: CATSSSGQGAHQPQHF.

The chain employs TRBV9 and TRBJ2-7, with 11 positions matching TRBD2. V dropped 4 bases and J dropped 6; count of bases not matched to a gene: 12. The length of the CDR3 is 16 residues. The V gene's germline CDR1 is SGDLS and CDR2 YYNGEE. CDR3 sequence reads: CASSPGPGLAAREQYF. Here the CDR3 DNA reads TGTGCCAGCAGCCCTGGACCGGGACTAGCGGCCCGCGAGCAGTACTTC.

The chain links TRBV19 to TRBJ2-7, with D possibly matching TRBD2 (6 bases). Trimming pared 3 bases from V and 3 bases from J, leaving 12 bases between. Germline CDR1 is LNHDA and CDR2 is SQIVND (reference sequence). There are 14 residues in the CDR3. This chain's CDR3 is CASSIGGRLYEQYF. CDR3 sequence (DNA): TGTGCCAGTAGTATCGGGGGACGGCTCTACGAGCAGTACTTC.

V usage is TRBV2 and J usage is TRBJ2-7, with D possibly matching TRBD2 (6 bases). There are 15 residues in the CDR3. V was cut by 6 bases and J by 0 bases, with 15 bases left in between. Germline assignment: CDR1 SNHLY and CDR2 FYNNEI. The DNA of the CDR3 is TGTGCCAGCAGCCCTTGGGACGGGAGCTCCTACGAGCAGTACTTC. This gives the protein CASSPWDGSSYEQYF.

This rearrangement joins TRBV11-1 to TRBJ2-1, with D uncertain. Trimming pared 5 bases from V and 6 bases from J, leaving 14 bases between. The CDR3 runs 14 residues. CDR1 is SGHAT and CDR2 is FQDESV in the germline V gene (reference sequence). The CDR3 DNA reads TGTGCCAGCAGCCCTCGCCTAGAAGGCAATGAGCAGTTCTTC. Translated, it gives CASSPRLEGNEQFF. The whole variable domain, filled in from reference TRBV11-1 and TRBJ2-1, reads EAEVAQSPRYKITEKSQAVAFWCDPISGHATLYWYRQILGQGPELLVQFQDESVVDDSQLPKDRFSAERLKGVDSTLKIQPAELGDSAMYLCASSPRLEGNEQFFGPGTRLTVL.

This clone was detected only a few times. V is TRBV27 and J is TRBJ1-1; a weak D match, TRBD1 (6 bases). CDR1 MNHEY and CDR2 SMNVEV come from the germline V gene (reference sequence). Between the trimmed V and J ends, which lost 5 bases and 5 bases, there was a span of 12 bases. This CDR3 has 13 amino acids. The CDR3 sequence is CASSAYRDTEAFF. The CDR3 nucleotides are TGTGCCAGCAGTGCATACAGGGATACTGAAGCTTTCTTT.

This chain links TRBV7-9 with TRBJ2-7; 9 bases line up with TRBD2. This CDR3 is 15 amino acids long. Unmatched junction bases numbered 8, after V lost 5 bases and J lost 3 bases. Looked up from germline, CDR1 is SEHNR and CDR2 is FQNEAQ (reference sequence). The CDR3 DNA reads TGTGCCAGCAGCCCCCTGTCTAGCGGGGACTACGAGCAGTACTTC. As protein: CASSPLSSGDYEQYF.